This passage covers 28 T cell receptor beta chains from one sample sequenced in a study of Graves' ophthalmopathy and Graves' hyperthyroidism. Researchers took RNA transcripts and amplified TCR beta CDR3 regions from them. First-round RT-PCR with HTBI primers preceded a second-round multiplex PCR. TCRdb re-derived calls from the multiplex PCR reads in MiXCR, one entry per CDR3 protein. The profile shows over a million distinct CDR3 sequences, less than 45% of them singletons. Sequencing used peripheral blood or thyroid tissue (not recorded which). The receptors derive from an adult man with Graves' hyperthyroidism.

This clonotype was recorded only once. It is likely a read error, because the conserved phenylalanine at the end of the CDR3 is missing. It is unclear where the CDR3 begins or ends on the DNA, so no DNA is shown, and the CDR3 is as TCRdb lists it. J is TRBJ2-5 and V is TRBV7-9; the D segment call TRBD2 is taken from the table without a DNA check. The CDR3 has 13 residues if both end residues are counted. From germline, CDR1 is SEHNR and CDR2 FQNEAQ (reference sequence). CDR3 sequence: CASSLRGGYTFGS.

This clonotype was counted ten times or more. The V call is TRBV6-5, the J call TRBJ1-6, with 10 bases that match TRBD1. The CDR3 consists of 15 residues. Per germline, CDR1 MNHEY and CDR2 SVGAGI. V gave up 4 bases and J gave up 10 bases; unmatched junction bases: 7. The CDR3: CASSSPDRGNSPLHF. The DNA of the CDR3 is TGTGCCAGCAGTTCCCCGGACAGGGGGAACTCACCCCTCCACTTT.

This clonotype was recorded many times. This chain links TRBV11-2 with TRBJ1-2, with D uncertain. V lost 5 bases to trimming and J lost 6 bases, with 13 bases between them. The CDR3 consists of 13 residues. Germline V gene data show CDR1 as SGHAT and CDR2 as FQNNGV. CDR3 residues: CASSEGWADGYTF. CDR3 coding DNA: TGTGCCAGCAGCGAAGGGTGGGCGGATGGCTACACCTTC.

The chain employs TRBV11-2 and TRBJ2-3, with D possibly matching TRBD1 (6 bases). V lost 4 bases and J 6 bases, leaving 20 bases between the germline ends. The CDR3 sequence is 16 residues long. Germline CDR1 is SGHAT and CDR2 is FQNNGV. CDR3 bases: TGTGCCAGCAGCTCGCCTAACGACAGGCTATCGGATACGCAGTATTTT. Translation: CASSSPNDRLSDTQYF.

The table lists this clonotype with many counts. The chain has TRBV19 and TRBJ1-5; D unresolved. This CDR3 contains 14 residues. The germline V gene has CDR1 LNHDA and CDR2 SQIVND (reference sequence). Trimming cost V 7 bases and J 0 bases, with 10 bases left between them. The CDR3 nucleotides read TGTGCCAGTACCGTGATCGGTAGCAATCAGCCCCAGCATTTT. This gives the protein CASTVIGSNQPQHF.

This clonotype was found many times. The rearrangement uses TRBV9 and TRBJ1-1; no reliable D call. Trimming shortened V by 1 base and J by 5 bases, and 12 bases separated the two germline ends. This CDR3 region has 14 residues. The germline gives CDR1 SGDLS, CDR2 YYNGEE. The CDR3 nucleotides are TGTGCCAGCAGCGTATCGGTCTTAGGGACTGAAGCTTTCTTT. Translation gives CASSVSVLGTEAFF.

This clonotype was recorded many times. This sequence joins TRBV7-9 and TRBJ2-5; TRBD1 matches 8 bases. The CDR3 totals 16 residues. The V gene's germline CDR1 is SEHNR and CDR2 FQNEAQ (reference sequence). The ends lost 0 bases at V and 7 bases at J; junction bases unmatched: 10. The CDR3 nucleotides read TGTGCCAGCAGCTTAGCTGTAGGACAGGGCTCCTTGACCCAGTACTTC. This gives the protein CASSLAVGQGSLTQYF. Full variable domain (rest looked up from reference TRBV7-9 and TRBJ2-5): DTGVSQNPRHKITKRGQNVTFRCDPISEHNRLYWYRQTLGQGPEFLTYFQNEAQLEKSRLLSDRFSAERPKGSFSTLEIQRTEQGDSAMYLCASSLAVGQGSLTQYFGPGTRLLVL.

This sequence joins TRBV28 and TRBJ2-5; D gene ambiguous. Trimming removed 0 bases from V and 2 bases from J, with 13 bases in between. Per germline, CDR1 MDHEN and CDR2 SYDVKM. The CDR3 is 16 amino acids. The CDR3 here is CASSLWGQKGQETQYF. In nucleotides, the CDR3 is TGTGCCAGCAGTTTATGGGGCCAAAAAGGGCAAGAGACCCAGTACTTC.

The V call is TRBV12-3 or TRBV12-4, the J call TRBJ2-7; 9 nucleotides agree with TRBD1. The CDR3 has 15 residues. V dropped 3 bases and J dropped 2; count of bases not matched to a gene: 5. The CDR3 loop reads CASSFYGTGPYEQYF. The CDR3 DNA sequence: TGTGCCAGCAGTTTTTATGGGACAGGGCCCTACGAGCAGTACTTC.

Concerning this clonotype: It may be a read error: a sequence one base away is much more abundant. CDR3 bases: TGTGCCAGTAGTACGACAGGGTTCTCTGGCTACACCTTC. This codes for CASSTTGFSGYTF. This sequence joins TRBV19 and TRBJ1-2; 7 bases map to TRBD1. This CDR3 region has 13 residues. Trimming cost V 4 bases and J 7 bases; bases outside gene matches: 6. The germline V gene encodes CDR1 LNHDA and CDR2 SQIVND (reference sequence).

The chain is built from TRBV29-1 and TRBJ2-3, with 10 nucleotides matching TRBD2. Germline values: CDR1 SQVTM, CDR2 ANQGSEA. This CDR3 is 14 amino acids long. V gave up 1 base and J gave up 3 bases; unmatched junction bases: 1. The CDR3 bases are TGCAGCGTTGAAGCTAGCGGGGGAACAGATACGCAGTATTTT. This encodes CSVEASGGTDTQYF.

This clonotype occurred many times. The chain uses TRBV5-1 and TRBJ1-5; D gene unclear. Germline V CDR1 and CDR2: SGHRS, YFSETQ. Between the trimmed V and J ends, which lost 0 bases and 11 bases, there was a span of 18 bases. The CDR3 covers 15 residues. The CDR3 sequence is CASSLEAQRCTAQHF. Here the CDR3 DNA reads TGCGCCAGCAGCTTGGAGGCACAGAGATGTACAGCCCAGCATTTT.

In this sample, this clonotype turned up a few times. The rearrangement joins TRBV6-2 or TRBV6-3 to TRBJ1-5; tentative D call: TRBD1 (6 bases). The CDR3 runs 13 residues. Trimming removed 4 bases from V and 11 bases from J, with 15 bases in between. Germline assignment: CDR1 MNHEY and CDR2 SVGEGT. CDR3 sequence: CASSLRGRQTQHF. The CDR3 coding sequence is TGTGCCAGCAGTTTGAGGGGGAGACAGACCCAGCATTTT.

The chain employs TRBV11-2 and TRBJ2-1; D gene ambiguous. The CDR3 has 14 residues. The germline V gene has CDR1 SGHAT and CDR2 FQNNGV. V was pared by 0 bases and J by 8 bases, with 11 bases between. CDR3 in amino acids: CASSLDVARDEQFF. DNA for the CDR3: TGTGCCAGCAGCTTAGACGTAGCAAGAGATGAGCAGTTCTTC.

Many counts were recorded for this clonotype. The chain uses TRBV15 and TRBJ1-4, with D perhaps matching TRBD1 (5 bases). CDR1 and CDR2 (germline): LNHNV, YYDKDF (reference sequence). Trimming took 5 bases from V and 0 from J, leaving 13 bases between them. The CDR3 runs to 16 residues. The CDR3 is CATSARGVATNEKLFF. The CDR3 bases are TGTGCCACCAGCGCCCGGGGGGTAGCAACTAATGAAAAACTGTTTTTT. Filled out from reference TRBV15 and TRBJ1-4, the complete variable domain reads DAMVIQNPRYQVTQFGKPVTLSCSQTLNHNVMYWYQQKSSQAPKLLFHYYDKDFNNEADTPDNFQSRRPNTSFCFLDIRSPGLGDTAMYLCATSARGVATNEKLFFGSGTQLSVL.

The chain couples TRBV15 to TRBJ1-2; D ambiguous. The CDR3 is 13 residues long. V was cut by 4 bases and J by 6 bases, with 12 bases left in between. Germline CDR1 LNHNV, CDR2 YYDKDF (reference sequence). This CDR3 reads CATSIIDGHGYTF. CDR3 nucleotides: TGTGCCACCAGCATCATAGACGGGCATGGCTACACCTTC.

This clonotype has a handful of counts. The chain employs TRBV6-2 or TRBV6-3 and TRBJ2-7, with D possibly being TRBD1 (6 bases). With 6 bases removed from V and 5 bases from J, the gap between germline ends came to 14 bases. This CDR3 region has 13 residues. Germline lookup yields CDR1 MNHEY and CDR2 SVGEGT. The CDR3 sequence is CASRDTGYNEQYF. CDR3 in DNA: TGTGCCAGCAGGGACACAGGGTACAACGAGCAGTACTTC.

This clonotype appeared a few times. A read error may produce the germline difference seen at one junction end. The gene calls are TRBV10-3 and TRBJ1-2; D gene ambiguous. This CDR3 has 14 amino acids. Germline loops: CDR1 ENHRY, CDR2 SYGVKD. CDR3 in DNA: TGTGCCAGCAGTTTGGAACACCGTAACTATGGCTACACCTTC. Encoded protein: CASSLEHRNYGYTF.

The genes are TRBV7-2 and TRBJ2-7; maybe TRBD2 (6 bases). V was trimmed by 6 bases and J by 6 bases, leaving 15 bases between them. CDR1 is SGHTA and CDR2 is FQGNSA in the germline V gene. The CDR3 length is 13 residues. The CDR3 here is CASSLEGPGEQYF. The CDR3 bases are TGTGCCAGCAGTTTGGAGGGTCCGGGCGAGCAGTACTTC.

The V gene is TRBV10-2, the J gene TRBJ1-2, with 7 bases lining up with TRBD1. The CDR3 runs to 17 residues. V was pared by 2 bases and J by 3 bases, with 12 bases of the junction left unmatched. The V gene's germline CDR1 is WSHSY and CDR2 SAAADI. The CDR3 reads CASSEPDRRAYHYGYTF. The DNA of the CDR3 is TGCGCCAGCAGTGAGCCGGACAGGAGGGCGTATCACTATGGCTACACCTTC.

This clonotype was counted between two and nine times. V usage is TRBV14 and J usage is TRBJ2-5; no reliable D call. V was clipped by 8 bases and J by 7 bases, with 17 bases between them. This CDR3 has 13 amino acids. The V gene's germline CDR1 is SGHDN and CDR2 FVKESK. CDR3 sequence reads: CASSLGFSGTQYF. CDR3 sequence (DNA): TGTGCCAGCTCCCTGGGTTTCTCAGGGACCCAGTACTTC.

This clonotype was recorded many times. Because it lacks the conserved phenylalanine or tryptophan at the end, this CDR3 is likely a read error. The limits of the CDR3 on the DNA are not certain, so only TCRdb's listed CDR3 is given. This chain uses TRBV7-9 with TRBJ1-2; the table's D gene call, TRBD1, was not cross checked with the DNA. Germline CDR1 reads SEHNR; CDR2 reads FQNEAQ (reference sequence). The CDR3 contains 12 residues when both ends are counted. The CDR3 region is CASSLADSFSPY.

In its sample, this clonotype was seen a few times. CDR3 residues: CSAWTGANVLTF. CDR3 in DNA: TGCAGCGCGTGGACTGGGGCCAACGTCCTGACTTTC. V is TRBV29-1 and J is TRBJ2-6; D gene ambiguous. The CDR3 is 12 amino acids. With 7 bases removed from V and 2 bases from J, the gap between germline ends came to 6 bases. The V gene's germline CDR1 is SQVTM and CDR2 ANQGSEA.

The CDR3 reads CASSQGGLRGTGELFF. CDR3 DNA sequence: TGTGCCAGCAGCCAAGGGGGGTTACGAGGCACCGGGGAGCTGTTTTTT. The V gene is TRBV2, the J gene TRBJ2-2; D tentatively fits TRBD1 or TRBD2 (6 bases each). Germline V gives CDR1 SNHLY, CDR2 FYNNEI. This CDR3 comprises 16 residues. V lost 6 bases and J lost 4, with 18 bases in between. Complete variable domain (other parts from reference TRBV2 and TRBJ2-2): EPEVTQTPSHQVTQMGQEVILRCVPISNHLYFYWYRQILGQKVEFLVSFYNNEISEKSEIFDDQFSVERPDGSNFTLKIRSTKLEDSAMYFCASSQGGLRGTGELFFGEGSRLTVL.

This chain joins TRBV4-2 and TRBJ2-7, with TRBD2 matching over 7 bases. The CDR3 totals 17 residues. CDR1 is LGHNA and CDR2 is YNFKEQ in the germline V gene. Trimming removed 0 bases from V and 1 base from J; junction bases left unmatched: 9. The CDR3 sequence: CASSQDGVGRDSYEQYF. CDR3 nucleotides: TGTGCCAGCAGCCAAGATGGGGTTGGGAGGGATTCCTACGAGCAGTACTTC.

V is TRBV19 and J is TRBJ1-1; 8 bases are a match to TRBD1. The CDR3 is made up of 16 amino acids. Per the germline V gene, CDR1 is LNHDA and CDR2 is SQIVND (reference sequence). V lost 7 bases and J lost 2; bases outside the gene matches: 12. This CDR3 is CASTSFTTGANTEAFF. As DNA, the CDR3 is TGTGCCAGTACCTCGTTCACGACAGGGGCCAACACTGAAGCTTTCTTT.

This clonotype occurred many times. The CDR3 sequence: CSASGEGSLNTEAFF. CDR3 nucleotide sequence: TGCAGTGCTAGTGGGGAGGGCAGTTTGAACACTGAAGCTTTCTTT. The chain couples TRBV20-1 to TRBJ1-1; D is ambiguous. Germline lookup yields CDR1 DFQATT and CDR2 SNEGSKA (reference sequence). This CDR3 is 15 amino acids long. The V and J ends lost 3 bases and 0 bases respectively, with 14 bases between them.

The sample holds many counts of this clonotype. The chain carries TRBV24-1 and TRBJ2-2, with D possibly matching TRBD1 (6 bases). Trimming shortened V by 9 bases and J by 2 bases, and 15 bases separated the two germline ends. Germline V gives CDR1 KGHDR, CDR2 SFDVKD. This CDR3 has 15 residues. The CDR3: CATEVRGGNTGELFF. The DNA of the CDR3 is TGTGCCACCGAAGTACGAGGGGGAAACACCGGGGAGCTGTTTTTT.